These T cell receptor beta chains were read from a single sample in a study of CD8 T cells in ankylosing spondylitis. MiXCR, applied by TCRdb to the 5' RACE reads, yields one record per CDR3 protein. This table holds roughly 91,000 distinct CDR3 sequences, about 8% found once. Sequenced: blood, either unsorted or a sorted T cell fraction (not recorded which). Receptor source: a male donor with ankylosing spondylitis or in good health (not recorded which). Each CDR3 is given with its conserved first and last residue.

J,V,length,CDR3
TRBJ2-1,TRBV7-2,15,CASTIMAGVYNEQFF
TRBJ2-2,TRBV5-1,16,CASSLVVAGVAGELFF
TRBJ1-1,TRBV7-2,15,CASSILRQPNTEAFF
TRBJ2-3,TRBV24-1,15,CATSDRRSPTDTQYF
TRBJ2-1,TRBV29-1,15,CSVGDRRDGLNEQFF
TRBJ2-3,TRBV18,15,CASHSLAGATDTQYF
TRBJ1-1,TRBV7-2,15,CVSSQRRPRETEAFF
TRBJ2-1,TRBV19,14,CASTGWGGHNEQFF
TRBJ2-3,TRBV27,18,CASSPLLASGGFTDTQYF
TRBJ1-1,TRBV7-2,12,CASGREVPEAFF
TRBJ2-3,TRBV7-9,15,CASSLWDTAADTQYF
TRBJ2-2,TRBV20-1,15,CSARDASPNTGELFF
TRBJ2-4,TRBV6-2/TRBV6-3,16,CASSYSSLIGKNIQYF
TRBJ2-3,TRBV5-6,14,CASSPTPTGDTQYF
TRBJ1-1,TRBV11-2,14,CASSPGHMNTEAFF
TRBJ2-1,TRBV6-2/TRBV6-3,11,CASSYINEQFF
TRBJ1-1,TRBV7-9,14,CASSPPRTGVEAFF
TRBJ2-1,TRBV5-1,17,CASMEGLRAFSYNEQFF
TRBJ2-5,TRBV5-1,13,CASSLPETETQYF
TRBJ1-1,TRBV7-6,17,CASSLADPGAQNTEAFF
TRBJ2-3,TRBV5-5,16,CASSLRRTEVPDTQYF
TRBJ1-3,TRBV5-1,17,CASSLVFRGASGNTIYF
TRBJ2-7,TRBV7-2,14,CASSLRRSGYEQYF
TRBJ1-5,TRBV7-6,14,CASSFDPGKWPQHF
TRBJ1-4,TRBV5-1,12,CASSLAGAELFF
TRBJ2-3,TRBV7-2,13,CASSSRDTDTQYF
TRBJ2-7,TRBV15,15,CATSTTGTGNYEQYF
TRBJ2-1,TRBV5-1,13,CASSPHESPGKFF
TRBJ1-2,TRBV7-9,16,CASSHELGTGDYGYTF
TRBJ1-5,TRBV6-5,13,CASSYSHNQPQHF
TRBJ2-3,TRBV12-5,20,CASGLVLIPSLSTSTDTQYF
TRBJ2-7,TRBV9,13,CASSPRHNYEQYF
TRBJ2-5,TRBV24-1,15,CATPWGTMDKETQYF
TRBJ2-4,TRBV10-3,16,CAISELAGGSKNIQYF
TRBJ2-2,TRBV27,13,CASSPFGRGELFF
TRBJ2-7,TRBV5-1,16,CASSRPIGTGKAEQYF
TRBJ2-3,TRBV6-5,16,CASSYSGHPRTDTQYF
TRBJ2-1,TRBV7-9,12,CASSFTSNEQFF
TRBJ1-5,TRBV29-1,14,CSPCGGFPNQPQHF
TRBJ1-6,TRBV7-8,17,CASSLALTESYNSPLHF
TRBJ2-7,TRBV10-1,16,CASSERASSIYYEQYF
TRBJ1-4,TRBV27,16,CASSLNPGQNNEKLFF
TRBJ1-4,TRBV10-3,14,CAISEGGPEEKLFF
TRBJ1-5,TRBV5-5,13,CASSPRPDQPQHF
TRBJ1-2,TRBV20-1,16,CSAELNGGQGAKGYTF
TRBJ2-7,TRBV5-1,13,CASSAGTTHEQYF
TRBJ2-7,TRBV27,13,CASSFGRAYEQYF
TRBJ1-6,TRBV5-1,16,CASSLAGSSYNSPLHF
TRBJ2-7,TRBV6-1,17,CASSEHALAGAPYEQYF
TRBJ1-2,TRBV6-1,13,CASSRDRGSGYTF
TRBJ1-5,TRBV29-1,11,CSAGHNQPQHF
TRBJ2-1,TRBV7-2,15,CASSTSGRAYNEQFF
TRBJ2-2,TRBV6-5,17,CASSSVSGGGSGGELFF
TRBJ2-2,TRBV24-1,12,CATSDSRGEPFF
TRBJ2-7,TRBV16,16,CASSLIPLVAGGEQYF
TRBJ2-3,TRBV7-3,14,CASSAQGPTDTQYF
TRBJ1-1,TRBV6-4,15,CASNTGDSMNTEAFF
TRBJ1-2,TRBV5-1,14,CASSPVGRGYGYTF
TRBJ2-1,TRBV7-6,17,CASSRELAGVIHNEQFF
TRBJ2-7,TRBV12-5,12,CASGSGGYEQYF